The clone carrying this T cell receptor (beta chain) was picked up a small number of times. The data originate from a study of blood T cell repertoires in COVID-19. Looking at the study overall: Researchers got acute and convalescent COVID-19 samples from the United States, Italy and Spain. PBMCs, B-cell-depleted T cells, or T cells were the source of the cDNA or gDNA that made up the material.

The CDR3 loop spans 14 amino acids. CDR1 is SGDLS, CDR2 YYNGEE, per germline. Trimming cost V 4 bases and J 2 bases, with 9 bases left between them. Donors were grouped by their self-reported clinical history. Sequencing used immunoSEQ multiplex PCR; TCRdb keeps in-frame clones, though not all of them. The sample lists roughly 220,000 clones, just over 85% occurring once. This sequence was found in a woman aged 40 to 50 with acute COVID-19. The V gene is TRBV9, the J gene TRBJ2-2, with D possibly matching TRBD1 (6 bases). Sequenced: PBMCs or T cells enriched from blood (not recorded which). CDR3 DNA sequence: TGTGCCAGCAGCCCGACAGGAAACACCGGGGAGCTGTTTTTT. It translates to CASSPTGNTGELFF.